A selection of T cell receptor beta chains follows, all from one sample in a study of cytomegalovirus exposure and HLA in healthy donors. Repertoires were generated with immunoSEQ multiplex PCR, while TCRdb's copy carries only in-frame clones and drops some. The repertoire includes over 130,000 clones, approximately 79% of them detected once, and just under 6.5% sits in the top ten. The sequenced material came from PBMCs. Every receptor here comes from a man aged 45 to 65 in good health and CMV-seropositive. CDR3s include the opening cysteine and the closing phenylalanine or tryptophan. D genes are given only for firm matches.

j_call v_call d_call cdr3_nt cdr3_aa
TRBJ2-1 TRBV5-1 TRBD1 TGCGCCAGCAGCCCAGACAGGGTGGATGAGCAGTTCTTC CASSPDRVDEQFF
TRBJ2-1 TRBV14 . TGTGCCAGCAGTCAAAGCGTAAACAATGAGCAGTTCTTC CASSQSVNNEQFF
TRBJ2-3 TRBV28 TRBD2 TGTGCCAGCAGTCCTAGCGGGTGGGGGTATAATACAGATACGCAGTATTTT CASSPSGWGYNTDTQYF
TRBJ2-7 TRBV7-9 TRBD1 TGTGCCAGCAGCCTACCGGGACAGCCCTACGAGCAGTACTTC CASSLPGQPYEQYF
TRBJ2-1 TRBV11-3 . TGTGCCAGCAGCCCTATAGCAACTAGGACTGATGAGCAGTTCTTC CASSPIATRTDEQFF
TRBJ1-6 TRBV4-1 TRBD1 TGCGCCAGCAGCCAAGCCCGACAGACAGGGGGAACTTCACCCCTCCACTTT CASSQARQTGGTSPLHF
TRBJ2-7 TRBV28 TRBD2 TGTGCCAGCAGTGTGACTGGCGGGGGGGAGCAGTACTTC CASSVTGGGEQYF
TRBJ2-1 TRBV11-2 TRBD2 TGTGCCAGCAGCTTAGGGCTAGCGGGAGGTGAGCAGTTCTTC CASSLGLAGGEQFF
TRBJ2-7 TRBV7-9 . TGTGCCAGCAGCTTAGTAAACAGGCGTTCCTACGAGCAGTACTTC CASSLVNRRSYEQYF
TRBJ2-7 TRBV28 . TGTGCCAGCAGTTTAGCGGCCAGGGTAGGTCGCTACGAGCAGTACTTC CASSLAARVGRYEQYF
TRBJ1-2 TRBV2 TRBD1 TGTGCCAGTCAACAGGGGCCTAACTATGGCTACACCTTC CASQQGPNYGYTF
TRBJ2-1 TRBV28 TRBD1 TGTGCCAGCAGTTTCTCAAAGGGGGCATGGGAGCAGTTCTTC CASSFSKGAWEQFF
TRBJ1-2 TRBV9 . TGTGCCACCCGGTCCGGGGATGGCTACACCTTC CATRSGDGYTF
TRBJ2-1 TRBV19 TRBD1 TGTGCCAGTAGTAACGAGACAGGGTTGGATGAGCAGTTCTTC CASSNETGLDEQFF
TRBJ2-7 TRBV9 TRBD2 TGTGCCAGCAGCTCAGACGGGACTAGCGCGCGGAGCGAGCAGTACTTC CASSSDGTSARSEQYF